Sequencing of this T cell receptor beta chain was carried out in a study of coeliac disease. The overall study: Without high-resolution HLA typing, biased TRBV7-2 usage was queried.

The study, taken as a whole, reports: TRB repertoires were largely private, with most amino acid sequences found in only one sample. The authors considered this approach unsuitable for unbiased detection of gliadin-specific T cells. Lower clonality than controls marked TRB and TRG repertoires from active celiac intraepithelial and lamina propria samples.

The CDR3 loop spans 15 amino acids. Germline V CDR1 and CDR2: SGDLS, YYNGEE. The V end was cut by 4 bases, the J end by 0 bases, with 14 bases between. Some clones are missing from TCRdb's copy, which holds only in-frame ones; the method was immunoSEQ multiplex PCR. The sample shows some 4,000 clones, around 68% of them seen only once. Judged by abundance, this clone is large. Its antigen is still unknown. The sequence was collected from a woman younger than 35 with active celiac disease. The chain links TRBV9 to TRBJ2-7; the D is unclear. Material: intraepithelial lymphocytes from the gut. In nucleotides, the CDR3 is TGTGCCAGCAGCCCCTTTGTGAGCCCCTCCTACGAGCAGTACTTC. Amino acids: CASSPFVSPSYEQYF.